Below are 22 T cell receptor beta chains sequenced from a single sample in a study of response to subunit inactivated influenza vaccine. TCRdb reanalysed the RT-PCR reads using MiXCR and keeps one entry per CDR3 protein. This sample has about 650,000 distinct CDR3 sequences, with approximately 14% found just once. The source was PBMCs from blood, collected 11 to 12 days after vaccination. All receptors come from a man over 45 who received an inactivated influenza vaccine.

This clonotype has more than one count but fewer than ten. This sequence joins TRBV11-2 and TRBJ2-2; unclear D gene. This CDR3 is 11 amino acids long. Looked up from germline, CDR1 is SGHAT and CDR2 is FQNNGV. Trimming pared 10 bases from V and 8 bases from J, leaving 11 bases between. CDR3 in DNA: TGTGCCATAACTCGGGCTGGGGAGCTGTTTTTT. The encoded protein is CAITRAGELFF.

CDR3 DNA: TGCAGTGCTAGCTCCGGACAGTATAGCAATCAGCCCCAGCATTTT. Translating it yields CSASSGQYSNQPQHF. The chain links TRBV20-1 to TRBJ1-5, with D possibly being TRBD1 (6 bases). Germline lookup yields CDR1 DFQATT and CDR2 SNEGSKA (reference sequence). The V end was cut by 3 bases, the J end by 0 bases, with 12 bases between. There are 15 residues in the CDR3.

The chain is built from TRBV4-3 and TRBJ2-7, with D possibly being TRBD1 or TRBD2 (5 bases each). V was clipped by 4 bases and J by 7 bases, with 23 bases between them. CDR3 length equals 16 residues. Germline V gives CDR1 LGHNA, CDR2 YSLEER. CDR3 loop: CASSLERDRGWGEQYF. The CDR3 coding sequence is TGCGCCAGCAGCCTTGAAAGGGATAGGGGATGGGGGGAGCAGTACTTC.

This clonotype occurred a few times. V gene TRBV12-3 or TRBV12-4 combines with J gene TRBJ1-6, with a possible D match to TRBD1 (5 bases). The germline V and J ends were trimmed by 3 bases and 10 bases, with 13 bases remaining between them. The CDR3 length is 14 residues. The CDR3, as DNA: TGTGCCAGCAGTTTCACTTTTGGGGGATCACCCCTCCACTTT. Protein sequence: CASSFTFGGSPLHF.

This clonotype showed up just once. This chain joins TRBV4-3 and TRBJ2-1, with D possibly being TRBD1 (6 bases). This CDR3 has 16 amino acids. Germline values: CDR1 LGHNA, CDR2 YSLEER. Trimming pared 0 bases from V and 4 bases from J, leaving 13 bases between. The CDR3 nucleotides are TGCGCCAGCAGCCAAGATAAACCCACAGGGTACAATGAGCAGTTCTTC. This codes for CASSQDKPTGYNEQFF.

This rearrangement joins TRBV6-1 to TRBJ2-2; 7 positions match TRBD2. With 5 bases clipped from V and 8 bases from J, the junction kept 8 bases outside the gene matches. The CDR3 has 14 amino acids. The V gene's germline CDR1 is MNHNS and CDR2 SASEGT. CDR3 nucleotide sequence: TGTGCCAGCAGTCTGCGGGAGAGCGGGGGGGAGCTGTTTTTT. As protein: CASSLRESGGELFF.

This clonotype was found a few times. The chain employs TRBV11-3 and TRBJ2-3; TRBD2 matches 8 bases. Germline values: CDR1 SGHNT, CDR2 YENEEA. J lost 4 bases, V lost 5 bases, and 5 bases had no gene match. This CDR3 has 14 residues. CDR3 nucleotide sequence: TGTGCCAGCAGCCCGGGGGGGCCCGCAGATACGCAGTATTTT. Translating gives CASSPGGPADTQYF.

The V call is TRBV10-3, the J call TRBJ2-1, with D unresolved. From germline, CDR1 is ENHRY and CDR2 SYGVKD. The CDR3 extends over 13 amino acids. Trimming removed 4 bases at V and 6 bases at J, with 10 bases between. CDR3 region: CAISVSGFNEQFF. In nucleotides, the CDR3 is TGTGCCATCAGTGTTTCGGGTTTCAATGAGCAGTTCTTC.

This clonotype was recorded a few times. This chain links TRBV6-1 with TRBJ2-4; TRBD2 is a possible D gene (6 bases). This CDR3 comprises 16 residues. The germline CDR1 and CDR2 sequences are MNHNS and SASEGT. V was cut by 6 bases and J by 0 bases, with 15 bases left in between. In nucleotides, the CDR3 is TGTGCCAGCAGACCTGCCGGGACTTTAGCCAAAAACATTCAGTACTTC. Translating it yields CASRPAGTLAKNIQYF.

This clonotype has more than one count but fewer than ten. This chain uses TRBV11-2 with TRBJ2-1; 14 bases align to TRBD2. The CDR3 extends over 17 amino acids. CDR1 SGHAT and CDR2 FQNNGV come from the germline V gene. J was trimmed by 0 bases and V by 5 bases; bases with no gene match: 3. Written as DNA, the CDR3 is TGTGCCAGCAGCCGACTAGCGGGAGGGAGCTCCTACAATGAGCAGTTCTTC. It specifies CASSRLAGGSSYNEQFF.

V is TRBV29-1 and J is TRBJ1-5; 7 positions match TRBD1. The CDR3 totals 15 residues. Looked up from germline, CDR1 is SQVTM and CDR2 is ANQGSEA. The junction had 12 bases not matched to a gene; V was cut back by 8 bases and J by 2 bases. In DNA, the CDR3 is TGCAGCTTCTCCGGTCCAGGGGGTGGCAATCAGCCCCAGCATTTT. It specifies CSFSGPGGGNQPQHF.

This clonotype was detected ten times or more. In DNA, the CDR3 is TGTGCCAGCAGCCTTACTGGAAACACCATATATTTT. Its translation is CASSLTGNTIYF. The V call is TRBV12-3 or TRBV12-4, the J call TRBJ1-3; D gene uncertain. Trimming took off 6 bases at V and 2 bases at J, with 5 bases between the two ends. This CDR3 comprises 12 residues.

The chain couples TRBV7-8 to TRBJ2-7; D possibly corresponds to TRBD1 (6 bases). The CDR3 runs to 15 residues. Deletions cut 5 bases from V and 4 bases from J, with 18 bases between. Per germline, CDR1 SGHVS and CDR2 FQNEAQ. The CDR3 nucleotides read TGTGCCAGCAGCCAGGACAGCCTTGCCTTGTACGAGCAGTACTTC. It codes for CASSQDSLALYEQYF. The full variable domain, with the rest looked up from reference TRBV7-8 and TRBJ2-7, is GAGVSQSPRYKVAKRGQDVALRCDPISGHVSLFWYQQALGQGPEFLTYFQNEAQLDKSGLPSDRFFAERPEGSVSTLKIQRTQQEDSAVYLCASSQDSLALYEQYFGPGTRLTVT.

The sample holds one count of this clonotype. The chain has TRBV7-9 and TRBJ2-7; D not resolved. The CDR3 length is 15 residues. The V gene lost 3 bases and the J gene lost 2 bases, with 14 bases spanning the gap. Germline CDR1 SEHNR, CDR2 FQNEAQ (reference sequence). The CDR3 loop reads CASSFWGQETYEQYF. Written as DNA, the CDR3 is TGTGCCAGCAGCTTTTGGGGTCAGGAGACCTACGAGCAGTACTTC.

The chain has TRBV20-1 and TRBJ1-2; D is undetermined. Trimming left V 6 bases short and J 2 bases short, with 10 bases between. The CDR3 has 12 amino acids. Germline V gives CDR1 DFQATT, CDR2 SNEGSKA (reference sequence). The CDR3 loop reads CSALPGNYGYTF. The CDR3 DNA follows: TGCAGTGCCCTCCCGGGGAACTATGGCTACACCTTC.

CDR3 DNA sequence: TGTGCCAGCAGCTTAGTTGGCCCCCGAGGTTGGGCCTACGAGCAGTACTTC. It codes for CASSLVGPRGWAYEQYF. The V and J genes are TRBV7-9 and TRBJ2-7; D is unclear. V was pared by 1 base and J by 2 bases, with 18 bases between. Germline CDR1 and CDR2: SEHNR and FQNEAQ (reference sequence). The CDR3 totals 17 residues.

This clonotype showed up just a few times. The rearrangement joins TRBV30 to TRBJ2-1; no reliable D call. Germline CDR1 GTSNPN, CDR2 SVGIG (reference sequence). The CDR3 totals 12 residues. Between the trimmed V and J ends, which lost 2 bases and 5 bases, there was a span of 7 bases. DNA of the CDR3: TGTGCCTGGAGTTTTATGGACAATGAGCAGTTCTTC. This translates into CAWSFMDNEQFF.

The chain employs TRBV18 and TRBJ2-5; 7 bases are a match to TRBD1. The length of the CDR3 is 14 residues. After removal of 1 base from V and 4 bases from J, the junction contained 3 bases not matched to a gene. Germline V gene sequence: CDR1 KGHSH, CDR2 LQKENI. CDR3 nucleotides: TGTGCCAGCTCACCACGACAGGGCACAGAGACCCAGTACTTC. Translated: CASSPRQGTETQYF.

The rearrangement joins TRBV5-1 to TRBJ2-1; 11 bases agree with TRBD2. Germline V lookup: CDR1 SGHRS, CDR2 YFSETQ. V lost 5 bases to trimming and J lost 8 bases; unmatched junction nucleotides: 9. The CDR3 is made up of 15 amino acids. CDR3: CASSSTSGSWDEQFF. The CDR3 DNA is TGCGCCAGCAGTTCCACTAGCGGGAGTTGGGATGAGCAGTTCTTC.

V and J are TRBV4-1 and TRBJ2-3; D perhaps matches TRBD2 (6 bases). Trimming stripped 0 bases from V and 4 bases from J, with 14 bases between. Germline CDR1 reads MGHRA; CDR2 reads YSYEKL. The CDR3 loop spans 16 amino acids. The CDR3 region has the DNA TGCGCCAGCAGCCAAGATCTGCAGGGAGGCGCAGATACGCAGTATTTT. Translating gives CASSQDLQGGADTQYF.

In its sample, this clonotype was seen a few times. The chain joins TRBV11-2 to TRBJ2-2; 14 nucleotides align to TRBD2. This CDR3 is 17 amino acids long. The junction had 4 bases not matched to a gene; V was cut back by 6 bases and J by 1 base. Germline assignment: CDR1 SGHAT and CDR2 FQNNGV. This chain's CDR3 is CASRKGLAGGNTGELFF. The CDR3 DNA follows: TGTGCCAGCAGAAAAGGACTAGCGGGAGGGAACACCGGGGAGCTGTTTTTT.

The rearrangement links TRBV21-1 to TRBJ2-3; the D call TRBD1 from the table was never checked on the DNA. TRBV21-1 is annotated as a pseudogene. This CDR3 spans 16 amino acids. As DNA, the CDR3 is TGTGCCAGCAGCGGCCGGGACATGGCCTACGGTGATACGCAGTATTTT. This encodes CASSGRDMAYGDTQYF.